This TCR beta chain was sequenced in a study of blood T cell repertoires in COVID-19. In the study overall: Specimens from acute and convalescent COVID-19 originated in the United States, Italy and Spain.

The CDR3 extends over 14 amino acids. Germline V gives CDR1 SGHKS, CDR2 YYEKEE (reference sequence). V lost 6 bases and J 8 bases, leaving 15 bases between the germline ends. TCRdb keeps only in-frame clones here, not all; method: immunoSEQ multiplex PCR. Among 250,000 to 300,000 clones, about four fifths were seen once, and the ten largest hold 2.5% to 3%. Sequencing was performed on peripheral blood. The V and J genes are TRBV5-5 and TRBJ1-6, with D unclear. The sequence derives from a woman aged 55-75 years with active or convalescent COVID-19. The CDR3 DNA reads as TGTGCCAGCACCAGCAGAGGGTGGGATTCACCCCTCCACTTT. This sequence encodes CASTSRGWDSPLHF.